The subject of this entry is one T cell receptor beta chain. This sample stems from a study of blood T cell repertoires in COVID-19. As for the study in general: From the United States, Italy and Spain came samples of acute and convalescent COVID-19. The analysed material was cDNA or gDNA that came from T cells, B-cell-depleted T cells, or PBMCs.

As processed by the authors: Amplification of reference gene primers provided the estimated nucleated cell counts. Assay used: immunoSEQ multiplex PCR; TCRdb lists only in-frame clones, some missing. Clonal size and the V and J genes are those of that table, whereas D and trimming came from the DNA. Of just under 250,000 clones listed, around 86% are singletons. This TCR came from a woman aged 25 to 39 who had recovered from COVID-19. The sequencing sample was made of peripheral blood.

The DNA of the CDR3 is TGTGCCAGCAGCCTTCAGATACCCCCAGATACGCAGTATTTT. It codes for CASSLQIPPDTQYF. This chain joins TRBV7-7 and TRBJ2-3, with D uncertain. Trimming took off 5 bases at V and 4 bases at J, with 13 bases between the two ends. This CDR3 region has 14 residues. Germline CDR1 is SSHAT and CDR2 is FNYEAQ (reference sequence).